This T cell receptor beta chain stems from a study of blood T cell repertoires in COVID-19. Across the study: Samples came from the United States, Italy and Spain, spanning acute and convalescent COVID-19. T cells, B-cell-depleted T cells, or PBMCs provided the cDNA or gDNA that served as material.

Method: immunoSEQ multiplex PCR; TCRdb's copy keeps in-frame clones and lacks some. The data show under 30,000 clones, around 91% seen once. The source material was peripheral blood. This TCR was sampled from a man aged 80 or over with acute or convalescent COVID-19.

The CDR3 loop reads CASSPPDGTGGRETQYF. In DNA, the CDR3 is TGTGCCAGCTCACCACCTGACGGGACAGGGGGTAGAGAGACCCAGTACTTC. This sequence joins TRBV18 and TRBJ2-5, with 11 bases matching TRBD1. V shed 0 bases and J 4 bases; nucleotides not matched to a gene: 7. CDR1 KGHSH and CDR2 LQKENI come from the germline V gene. There are 17 residues in the CDR3.